Below, one T cell receptor (beta chain) is given with its context. Its antigen is undetermined. Time point meaning: peripheral blood 6 weeks after treatment start. This sample stems from a study of PD-L1 blockade in urothelial cancer. Across the study: At 6 weeks and at 3 weeks (second dose) after treatment start, blood was analyzed. General study points: Pretreatment TCR clonality in blood under the median foretold superior survival.

Here immunoSEQ multiplex PCR was the method, and the copy in TCRdb shows in-frame clones only, minus some. Among over 100,000 clones, 91% were seen once, and the ten largest hold around 3.7%. Germline V gene lookup returns CDR1 KGHSY and CDR2 FQNENV. The CDR3 is 15 residues long. V was cut by 2 bases and J by 2 bases, with 13 bases left in between. J is TRBJ2-7 and V is TRBV16; maybe TRBD1 (5 bases). The sample consisted of PBMCs, taken around atezolizumab (anti-PD-L1) treatment. This clonotype was sampled from a man between 60 and 75 years old with urothelial cancer. The CDR3 coding sequence is TGTGCCAGCAGCCAAGAGTCAGGGCTTACCTACGAGCAGTACTTC. Encoded protein: CASSQESGLTYEQYF. Together with reference TRBV16 and TRBJ2-7, the CDR3 gives the full variable domain: GEEVAQTPKHLVRGEGQKAKLYCAPIKGHSYVFWYQQVLKNEFKFLISFQNENVFDETGMPKERFSAKCLPNSPCSLEIQATKLEDSAVYFCASSQESGLTYEQYFGPGTRLTVT.